The present entry profiles one T cell receptor beta chain with its context. Its specificity is unknown. These data are taken from a study of Tregs in tolerant kidney transplant recipients. Study results and caveats: Validation in larger populations is needed because few patients were studied. No direct test of biological reproducibility was done here.

Assay used: immunoSEQ multiplex PCR; TCRdb lists only in-frame clones, some missing. The sample has about 240,000 clones, around 81% seen once. Unstimulated Tregs (CD4+CD25+CD127-) and CD4+CD25- non-Tregs were sorted from PBMCs. Germline trimming cut 0 bases from V and 7 bases from J; bases unmatched to any gene: 6. The CDR3 spans 14 residues. Germline V gives CDR1 SGHNT, CDR2 YYREEE (reference sequence). The chain uses TRBV5-4 and TRBJ1-2; 7 bases align to TRBD1. Sequencing was performed on CD4+ T cells from blood. The origin of this receptor is a human donor in good health. The CDR3 DNA sequence: TGTGCCAGCAGCTTGGAAGGGGGCGCAGGTGGCTACACCTTC. Translated: CASSLEGGAGGYTF.